This T cell receptor beta chain was documented in a study of shared clonotypes between healthy human individuals. Study-level points and caveats: Naive subsets tended to show greater estimated richness than memory subsets. Compared with clonotypes that all four donors shared, non-shared clonotypes had lower generation probabilities. Clonotype sharing among donors likely depends on sequencing depth.

The CDR3 runs 15 residues. V lost 3 bases and J lost 7; bases outside the gene matches: 6. Germline V gene lookup returns CDR1 SGHRS and CDR2 YFSETQ. Researchers divided each subset's genomic DNA evenly across several immunoSEQ plates. TCRdb keeps only in-frame clones here, not all; method: immunoSEQ multiplex PCR. The sample holds 2,100,000 or so clones, around 95% seen once. On this clone itself: Antigen specificity is unknown.

Sequenced: naive CD4+ T cells sorted from blood. Regarding subset: CD45RA+ positively selected. V and J are TRBV5-1 and TRBJ1-4, with 10 bases fitting TRBD1. The source is a man between 18 and 35 years old in good health. CDR3 in amino acids: CASSSTGTGAEKLFF. Here the CDR3 DNA reads TGCGCCAGCAGCTCCACCGGGACAGGGGCTGAAAAACTGTTTTTT.